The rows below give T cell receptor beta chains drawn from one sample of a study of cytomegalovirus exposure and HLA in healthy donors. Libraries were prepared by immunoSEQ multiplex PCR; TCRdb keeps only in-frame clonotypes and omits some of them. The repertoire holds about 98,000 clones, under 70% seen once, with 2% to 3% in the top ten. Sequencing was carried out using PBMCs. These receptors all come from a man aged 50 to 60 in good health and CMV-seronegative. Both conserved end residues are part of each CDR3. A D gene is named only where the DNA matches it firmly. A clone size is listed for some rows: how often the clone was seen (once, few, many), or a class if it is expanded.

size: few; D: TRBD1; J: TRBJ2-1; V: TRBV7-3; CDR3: CASSLRGQGNNEQFF; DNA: TGTGCCAGCAGCTTAAGGGGACAGGGGAACAATGAGCAGTTCTTC
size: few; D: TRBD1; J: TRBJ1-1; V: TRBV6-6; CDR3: CASSQGAGTEAFF; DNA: TGTGCCAGCAGTCAGGGGGCTGGCACTGAAGCTTTCTTT
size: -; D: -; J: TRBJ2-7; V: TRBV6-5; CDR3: CASSPRGREQYF; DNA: TGTGCCAGCAGCCCTCGTGGGCGCGAGCAGTACTTC
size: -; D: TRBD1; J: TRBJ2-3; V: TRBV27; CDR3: CASRRDRGFWDTQYF; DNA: TGTGCCAGCAGACGGGACAGGGGTTTTTGGGATACGCAGTATTTT
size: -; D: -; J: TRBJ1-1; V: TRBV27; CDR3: CASSSMQGRAEAFF; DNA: TGTGCCAGCAGTTCCATGCAGGGTCGGGCTGAAGCTTTCTTT
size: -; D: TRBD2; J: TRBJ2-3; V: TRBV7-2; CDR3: CASSFRLAGGKADTQYF; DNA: TGTGCCAGCAGCTTCCGCCTAGCGGGGGGTAAGGCAGATACGCAGTATTTT
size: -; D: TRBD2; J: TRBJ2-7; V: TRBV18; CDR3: CASSPGLADEQYF; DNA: TGTGCCAGCTCACCGGGACTAGCTGATGAGCAGTACTTC
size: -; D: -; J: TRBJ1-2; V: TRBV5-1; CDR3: CASSLEVEGRTF; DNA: TGCGCCAGCAGCTTGGAAGTGGAGGGGAGGACCTTC
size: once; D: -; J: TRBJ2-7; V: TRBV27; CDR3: CATSAEKRSEQYF; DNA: TGTGCCACCTCGGCGGAAAAAAGGTCCGAGCAGTACTTC
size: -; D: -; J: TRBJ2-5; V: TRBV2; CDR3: CASSEARLAWQETQYF; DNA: TGTGCCAGCAGTGAAGCGCGGCTAGCTTGGCAAGAGACCCAGTACTTC
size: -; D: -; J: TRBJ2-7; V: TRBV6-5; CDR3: CASSYWAGGSYEQYF; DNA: TGTGCCAGCAGTTACTGGGCAGGGGGGTCCTACGAGCAGTACTTC
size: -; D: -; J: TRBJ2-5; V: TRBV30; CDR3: CAWSQVFAETQYF; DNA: TGTGCCTGGAGTCAGGTCTTTGCAGAGACCCAGTACTTC
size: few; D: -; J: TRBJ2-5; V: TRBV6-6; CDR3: CASTGQKETQYF; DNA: TGTGCCAGCACTGGACAAAAAGAGACCCAGTACTTC
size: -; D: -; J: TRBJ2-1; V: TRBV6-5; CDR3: CASRTLGGSYNEQFF; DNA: TGTGCCAGCAGAACCTTGGGGGGCTCCTACAATGAGCAGTTCTTC
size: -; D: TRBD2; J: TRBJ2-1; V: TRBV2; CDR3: CASMASGGANEQFF; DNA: TGTGCCAGCATGGCGTCGGGGGGGGCTAATGAGCAGTTCTTC
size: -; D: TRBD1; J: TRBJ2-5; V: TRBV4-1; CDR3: CASSHLGTEETQYF; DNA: TGCGCCAGCAGCCATTTAGGGACAGAAGAGACCCAGTACTTC
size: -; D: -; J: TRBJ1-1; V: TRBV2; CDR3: CASSDRVTEAFF; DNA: TGTGCCAGCAGTGACAGGGTGACTGAAGCTTTCTTT
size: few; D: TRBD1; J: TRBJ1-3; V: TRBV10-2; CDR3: CASRERLGQGASGNTIYF; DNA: TGCGCCAGCAGAGAGAGACTCGGACAGGGGGCCTCTGGAAACACCATATATTTT
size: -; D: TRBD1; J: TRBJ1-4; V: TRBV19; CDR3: CASRDRANEKLFF; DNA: TGTGCCAGTCGGGACAGGGCTAATGAAAAACTGTTTTTT
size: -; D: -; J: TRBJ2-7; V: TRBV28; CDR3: CASSSGHGNSYEQYF; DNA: TGTGCCAGCAGTTCGGGACACGGCAACTCCTACGAGCAGTACTTC
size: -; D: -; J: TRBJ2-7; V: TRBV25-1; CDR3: CASSELGGRVSEQYF; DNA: TGTGCCAGCAGTGAACTGGGGGGGCGGGTTAGCGAGCAGTACTTC
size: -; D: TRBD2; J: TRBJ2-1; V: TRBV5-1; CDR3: CASSWQTSGTEAFF; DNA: TGCGCCAGCAGCTGGCAGACTAGCGGGACGGAGGCATTCTTC
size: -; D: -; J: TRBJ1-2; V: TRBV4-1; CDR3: CASSQMTTANYGYTF; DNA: TGCGCCAGCAGCCAGATGACAACAGCTAACTATGGCTACACCTTC
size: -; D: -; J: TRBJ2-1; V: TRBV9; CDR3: CASSPRLGGLVSYNEQFF; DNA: TGTGCCAGCAGCCCTAGACTCGGGGGTTTGGTATCCTACAATGAGCAGTTCTTC
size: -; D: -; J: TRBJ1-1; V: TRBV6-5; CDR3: CASSYSSGVNTEAFF; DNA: TGTGCCAGCAGTTACTCGTCTGGAGTGAACACTGAAGCTTTCTTT
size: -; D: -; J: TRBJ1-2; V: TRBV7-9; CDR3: CASSPRGGSPHYGYTF; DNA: TGTGCCAGCAGCCCCCGAGGGGGTTCCCCACACTATGGCTACACCTTC
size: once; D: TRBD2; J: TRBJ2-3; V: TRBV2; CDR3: CASSGLAVSTDTQYF; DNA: TGTGCCAGCAGTGGACTAGCTGTGAGCACAGATACGCAGTATTTT
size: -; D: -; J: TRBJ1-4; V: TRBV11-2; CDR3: CASSLQEKLFF; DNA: TGTGCCAGCAGCTTACAAGAAAAACTGTTTTTT
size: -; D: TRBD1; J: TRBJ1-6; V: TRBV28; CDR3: CASSPPGQGLGSPLHF; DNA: TGTGCCAGCAGTCCCCCGGGACAGGGTCTCGGTTCACCCCTCCACTTT
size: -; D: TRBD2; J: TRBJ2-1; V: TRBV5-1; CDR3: CASSLGSSGTADEQFF; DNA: TGCGCCAGCAGCTTGGGTTCTAGCGGGACTGCAGATGAGCAGTTCTTC
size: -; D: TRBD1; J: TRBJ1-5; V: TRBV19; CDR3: CASSIVGTGMNQPQHF; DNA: TGTGCCAGTAGTATAGTGGGGACAGGGATGAATCAGCCCCAGCATTTT
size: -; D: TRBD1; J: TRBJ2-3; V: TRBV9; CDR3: CASSLPAIQGAGDTQYF; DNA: TGTGCCAGCAGCCTCCCAGCCATCCAGGGGGCAGGGGATACGCAGTATTTT
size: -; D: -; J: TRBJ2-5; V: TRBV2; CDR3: CASNRQERETQYF; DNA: TGTGCCAGCAATCGACAGGAGCGAGAGACCCAGTACTTC
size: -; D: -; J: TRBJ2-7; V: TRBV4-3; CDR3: CASSQFPGGSYEQYF; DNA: TGCGCCAGCAGCCAATTCCCCGGAGGCTCCTACGAGCAGTACTTC
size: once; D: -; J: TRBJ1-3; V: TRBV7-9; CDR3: CASSGEGSSGNTIYF; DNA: TGTGCCAGCAGCGGGGAGGGGAGCTCTGGAAACACCATATATTTT
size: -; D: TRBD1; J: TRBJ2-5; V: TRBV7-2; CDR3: CASSYRGFETQYF; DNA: TGTGCCAGCAGCTACAGGGGTTTTGAGACCCAGTACTTC
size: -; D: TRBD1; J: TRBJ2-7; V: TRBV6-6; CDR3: CASSSRGTGFCEQYF; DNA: TGTGCCAGCAGCTCGAGGGGGACAGGGTTTTGCGAGCAGTACTTC
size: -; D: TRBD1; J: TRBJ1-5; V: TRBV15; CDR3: CATGRDRANQPQHF; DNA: TGTGCCACCGGCCGGGACAGGGCAAATCAGCCCCAGCATTTT
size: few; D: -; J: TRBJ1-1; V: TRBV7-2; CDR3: CASSLRLWQINTEAFF; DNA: TGTGCCAGCAGCTTACGTTTATGGCAAATCAACACTGAAGCTTTCTTT
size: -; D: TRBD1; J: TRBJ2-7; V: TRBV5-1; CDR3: CASSWGQGLNEQYF; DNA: TGCGCCAGCAGCTGGGGACAGGGGCTGAACGAGCAGTACTTC
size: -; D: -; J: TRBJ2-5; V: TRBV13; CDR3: CASSLLEEETQYF; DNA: TGTGCCAGCAGCTTATTGGAGGAGGAGACCCAGTACTTC
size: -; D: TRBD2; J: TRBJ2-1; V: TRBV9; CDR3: CASSVVGSGGAGASNEQFF; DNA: TGTGCCAGCAGCGTAGTCGGTAGCGGGGGGGCGGGGGCAAGCAATGAGCAGTTCTTC
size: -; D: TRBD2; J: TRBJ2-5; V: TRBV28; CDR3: CASSYSYELAGSQETQYF; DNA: TGTGCCAGCAGTTACTCATACGAACTAGCGGGGTCCCAAGAGACCCAGTACTTC
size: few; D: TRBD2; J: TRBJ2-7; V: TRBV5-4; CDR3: CASSHGLAGGRAYEQYF; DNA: TGTGCCAGCAGCCATGGACTAGCGGGGGGGCGGGCCTACGAGCAGTACTTC
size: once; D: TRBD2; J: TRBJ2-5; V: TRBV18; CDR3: CASSPAGGPETQYF; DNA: TGTGCCAGCTCACCGGCGGGGGGCCCGGAGACCCAGTACTTC
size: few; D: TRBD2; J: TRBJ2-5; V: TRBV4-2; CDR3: CASSKQALGGETQYF; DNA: TGTGCCAGCAGCAAACAGGCTCTGGGGGGGGAGACCCAGTACTTC
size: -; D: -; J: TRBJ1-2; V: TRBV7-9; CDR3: CASSQPTLFNYGYTF; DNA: TGTGCCAGCAGTCAACCCACATTGTTTAACTATGGCTACACCTTC
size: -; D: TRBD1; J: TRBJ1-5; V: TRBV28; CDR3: CASSPSTGIGAHQPQHF; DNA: TGTGCCAGCAGTCCTTCGACAGGGATTGGGGCGCATCAGCCCCAGCATTTT
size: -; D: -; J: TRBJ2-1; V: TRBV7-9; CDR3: CASSSAAADSYNEQFF; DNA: TGTGCCAGCAGCTCGGCGGCAGCGGACTCCTACAATGAGCAGTTCTTC
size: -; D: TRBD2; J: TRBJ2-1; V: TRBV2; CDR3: CASSESGRGANEQFF; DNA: TGTGCCAGCAGTGAAAGCGGGCGGGGGGCTAATGAGCAGTTCTTC
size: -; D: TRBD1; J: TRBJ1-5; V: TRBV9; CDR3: CASSAQGQGKQPQHF; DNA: TGTGCCAGCAGCGCACAGGGACAGGGGAAACAGCCCCAGCATTTT
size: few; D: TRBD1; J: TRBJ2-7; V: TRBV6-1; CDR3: CASSASGTGHYEQYF; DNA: TGTGCCAGCAGTGCATCCGGGACAGGTCATTACGAGCAGTACTTC
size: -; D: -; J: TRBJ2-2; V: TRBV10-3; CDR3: CASQNPGKQRELFF; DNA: TGTGCCTCTCAAAATCCCGGGAAACAGAGGGAGCTGTTTTTT
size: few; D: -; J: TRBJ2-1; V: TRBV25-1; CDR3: CASSEGGGLYNEQFF; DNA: TGTGCCAGCAGTGAGGGCGGCGGGCTCTACAATGAGCAGTTCTTC